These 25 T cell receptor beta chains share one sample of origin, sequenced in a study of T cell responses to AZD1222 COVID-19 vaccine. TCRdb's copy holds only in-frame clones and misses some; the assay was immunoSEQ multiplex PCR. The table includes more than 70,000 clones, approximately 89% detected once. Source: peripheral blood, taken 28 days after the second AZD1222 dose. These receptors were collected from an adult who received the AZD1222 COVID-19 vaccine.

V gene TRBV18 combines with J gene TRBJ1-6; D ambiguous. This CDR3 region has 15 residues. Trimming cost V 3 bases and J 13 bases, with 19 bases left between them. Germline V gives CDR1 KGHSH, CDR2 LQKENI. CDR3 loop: CASSPNETPRVPLHF. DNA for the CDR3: TGTGCCAGCTCACCTAATGAAACTCCTCGAGTCCCCCTCCACTTT.

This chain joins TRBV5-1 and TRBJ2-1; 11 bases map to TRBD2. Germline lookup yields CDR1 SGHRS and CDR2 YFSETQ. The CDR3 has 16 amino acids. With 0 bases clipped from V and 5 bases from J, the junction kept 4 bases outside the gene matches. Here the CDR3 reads CASSLVVAGGNNEQFF. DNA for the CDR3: TGCGCCAGCAGCTTGGTAGTAGCGGGAGGGAACAATGAGCAGTTCTTC.

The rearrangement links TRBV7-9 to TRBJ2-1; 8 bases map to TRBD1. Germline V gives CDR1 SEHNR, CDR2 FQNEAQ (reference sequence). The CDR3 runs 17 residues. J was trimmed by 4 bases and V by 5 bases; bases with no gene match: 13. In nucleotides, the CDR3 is TGTGCCAGCAGCGCACGACAGGGGTCGGGAGAGTACAATGAGCAGTTCTTC. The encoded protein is CASSARQGSGEYNEQFF. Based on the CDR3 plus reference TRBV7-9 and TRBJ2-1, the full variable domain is DTGVSQNPRHKITKRGQNVTFRCDPISEHNRLYWYRQTLGQGPEFLTYFQNEAQLEKSRLLSDRFSAERPKGSFSTLEIQRTEQGDSAMYLCASSARQGSGEYNEQFFGPGTRLTVL.

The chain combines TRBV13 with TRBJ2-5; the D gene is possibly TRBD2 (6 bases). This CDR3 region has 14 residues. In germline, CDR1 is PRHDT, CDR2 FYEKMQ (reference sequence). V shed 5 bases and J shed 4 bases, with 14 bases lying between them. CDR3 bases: TGTGCCAGCAGCCTCGGGGGAGAGTCAGAGACCCAGTACTTC. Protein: CASSLGGESETQYF.

This chain's CDR3 is CASSYGGGKTYNEQFF. CDR3 in DNA: TGTGCCAGCAGTTACGGGGGTGGGAAGACCTACAATGAGCAGTTCTTC. The chain uses TRBV6-5 and TRBJ2-1; D could derive from TRBD1 or TRBD2 (5 bases each). Trimming left V 2 bases short and J 2 bases short, with 13 bases between. In germline, CDR1 is MNHEY, CDR2 SVGAGI. The CDR3 is 16 amino acids.

The CDR3 nucleotides read TGTGCCAGCATTCCTCCGGACAGGGGGGACACCGGGGAGCTGTTTTTT. Translation gives CASIPPDRGDTGELFF. The chain has TRBV28 and TRBJ2-2, with 10 bases lining up with TRBD1. Trimming took 7 bases from V and 3 from J; bases not matched to a gene: 8. Germline CDR1 reads MDHEN; CDR2 reads SYDVKM. The CDR3 has 16 residues.

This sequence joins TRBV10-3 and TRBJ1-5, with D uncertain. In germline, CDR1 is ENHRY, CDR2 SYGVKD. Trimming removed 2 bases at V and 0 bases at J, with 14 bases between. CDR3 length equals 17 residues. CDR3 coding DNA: TGTGCCATCAGTGAGCCGGTGACGAGAGATAGCAATCAGCCCCAGCATTTT. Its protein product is CAISEPVTRDSNQPQHF.

CDR3 DNA sequence: TGTGCCAGCAGTTTATTAAGGGAGAACACTGAAGCTTTCTTT. This sequence encodes CASSLLRENTEAFF. The gene calls are TRBV28 and TRBJ1-1; D uncertain. The CDR3 is 14 residues long. CDR1 and CDR2 (germline): MDHEN, SYDVKM. Trimming shortened V by 1 base and J by 1 base, and 7 bases separated the two germline ends.

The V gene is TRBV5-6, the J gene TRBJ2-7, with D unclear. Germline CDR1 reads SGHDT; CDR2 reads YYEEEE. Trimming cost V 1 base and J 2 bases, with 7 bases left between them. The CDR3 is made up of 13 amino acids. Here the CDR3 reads CASSLSGTYEQYF. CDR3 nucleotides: TGTGCCAGCAGCTTGTCTGGGACCTACGAGCAGTACTTC.

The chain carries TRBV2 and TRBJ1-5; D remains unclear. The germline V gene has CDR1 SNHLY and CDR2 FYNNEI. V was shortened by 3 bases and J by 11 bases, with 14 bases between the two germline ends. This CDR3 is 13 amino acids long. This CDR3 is CASSEGPPSAQHF. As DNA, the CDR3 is TGTGCCAGCAGTGAGGGTCCCCCGTCGGCCCAGCATTTT.

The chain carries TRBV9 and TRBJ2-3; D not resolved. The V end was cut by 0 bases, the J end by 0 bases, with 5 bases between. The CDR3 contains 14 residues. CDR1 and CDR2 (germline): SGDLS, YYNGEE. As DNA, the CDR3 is TGTGCCAGCAGCGTAGCTCCGAGCACAGATACGCAGTATTTT. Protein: CASSVAPSTDTQYF.

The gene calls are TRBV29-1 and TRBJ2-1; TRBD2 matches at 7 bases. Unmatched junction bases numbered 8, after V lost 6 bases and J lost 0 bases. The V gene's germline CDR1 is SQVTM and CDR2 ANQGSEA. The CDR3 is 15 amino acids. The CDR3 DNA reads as TGCAGCGTGGGCGGGAGCGCCAGCTCCTACAATGAGCAGTTCTTC. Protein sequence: CSVGGSASSYNEQFF.

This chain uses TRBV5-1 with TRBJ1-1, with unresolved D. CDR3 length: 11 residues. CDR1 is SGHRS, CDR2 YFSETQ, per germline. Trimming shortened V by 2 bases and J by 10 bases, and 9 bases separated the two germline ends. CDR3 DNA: TGCGCCAGCAGCTTAGGCGAGGGAGCTTTCTTT. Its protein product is CASSLGEGAFF.

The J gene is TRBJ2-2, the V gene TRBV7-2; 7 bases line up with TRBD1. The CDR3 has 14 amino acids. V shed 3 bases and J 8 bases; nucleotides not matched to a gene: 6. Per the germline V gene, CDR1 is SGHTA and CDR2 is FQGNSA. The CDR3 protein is CASSLDRSSGELFF. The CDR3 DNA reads TGTGCCAGCAGCTTGGACAGGTCATCGGGGGAGCTGTTTTTT.

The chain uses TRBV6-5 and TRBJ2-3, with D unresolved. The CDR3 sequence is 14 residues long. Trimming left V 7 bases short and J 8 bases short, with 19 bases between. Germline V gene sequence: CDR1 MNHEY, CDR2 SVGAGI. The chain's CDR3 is CASIQDGVLGTQYF. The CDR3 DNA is TGTGCCAGCATTCAAGATGGGGTTTTGGGTACGCAGTATTTT.

This CDR3 is CASSIEQGSNEKLFF. In nucleotides, the CDR3 is TGTGCCAGCAGTATAGAACAGGGGTCTAATGAAAAACTGTTTTTT. This sequence joins TRBV6-5 and TRBJ1-4; the match to TRBD1 covers 7 bases. CDR1 and CDR2 (germline): MNHEY, SVGAGI. This CDR3 is built from 15 residues. The ends lost 5 bases at V and 3 bases at J; junction bases unmatched: 6.

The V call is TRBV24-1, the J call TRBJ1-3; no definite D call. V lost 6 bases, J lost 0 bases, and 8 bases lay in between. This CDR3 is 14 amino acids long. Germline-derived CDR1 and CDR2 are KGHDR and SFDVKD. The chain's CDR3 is CATSSGYSGNTIYF. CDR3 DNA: TGTGCCACCAGTTCAGGCTACTCTGGAAACACCATATATTTT.

The CDR3 region is CATSNNRASNEQFF. DNA of the CDR3: TGTGCCACCAGTAATAACCGGGCTTCGAATGAGCAGTTCTTC. The gene calls are TRBV24-1 and TRBJ2-1; D remains unclear. This CDR3 spans 14 amino acids. With 6 bases removed from V and 7 bases from J, the gap between germline ends came to 15 bases. In germline, CDR1 is KGHDR, CDR2 SFDVKD.

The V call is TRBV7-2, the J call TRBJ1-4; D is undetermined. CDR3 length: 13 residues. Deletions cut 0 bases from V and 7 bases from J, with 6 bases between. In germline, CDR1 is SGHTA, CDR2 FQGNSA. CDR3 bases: TGTGCCAGCAGCTTAGCGTCGGGTGAAAAACTGTTTTTT. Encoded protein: CASSLASGEKLFF.

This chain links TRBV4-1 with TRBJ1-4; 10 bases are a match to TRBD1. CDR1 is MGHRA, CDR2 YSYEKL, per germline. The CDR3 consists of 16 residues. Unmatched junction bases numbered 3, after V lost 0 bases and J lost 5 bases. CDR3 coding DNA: TGCGCCAGCAGCCAAGATCCGGGACAGGGGAATGAAAAACTGTTTTTT. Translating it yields CASSQDPGQGNEKLFF.

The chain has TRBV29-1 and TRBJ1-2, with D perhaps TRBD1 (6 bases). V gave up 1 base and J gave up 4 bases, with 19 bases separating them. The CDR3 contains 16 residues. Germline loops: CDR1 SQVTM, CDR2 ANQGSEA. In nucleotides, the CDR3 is TGCAGCGTTGAAGGCCTTTCCGACAGGATCGGCTATGGCTACACCTTC. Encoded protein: CSVEGLSDRIGYGYTF.

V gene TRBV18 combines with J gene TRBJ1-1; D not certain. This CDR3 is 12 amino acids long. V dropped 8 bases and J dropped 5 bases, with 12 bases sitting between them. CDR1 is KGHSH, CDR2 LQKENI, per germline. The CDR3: CASQDLGTEAFF. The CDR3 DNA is TGTGCCAGCCAGGACCTAGGTACTGAAGCTTTCTTT.

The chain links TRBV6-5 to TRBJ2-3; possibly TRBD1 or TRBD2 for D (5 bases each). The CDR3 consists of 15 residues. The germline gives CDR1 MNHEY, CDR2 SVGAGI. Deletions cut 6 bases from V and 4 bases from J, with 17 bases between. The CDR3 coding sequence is TGTGCCAGCAGCCGAGCGGCCCTGGGGCCAGATACGCAGTATTTT. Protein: CASSRAALGPDTQYF.

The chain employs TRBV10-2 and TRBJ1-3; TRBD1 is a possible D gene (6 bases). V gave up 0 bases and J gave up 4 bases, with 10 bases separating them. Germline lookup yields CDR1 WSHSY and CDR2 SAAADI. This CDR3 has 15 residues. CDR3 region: CASSESGGTGNTIYF. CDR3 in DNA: TGCGCCAGCAGTGAGTCCGGGGGCACGGGAAACACCATATATTTT.

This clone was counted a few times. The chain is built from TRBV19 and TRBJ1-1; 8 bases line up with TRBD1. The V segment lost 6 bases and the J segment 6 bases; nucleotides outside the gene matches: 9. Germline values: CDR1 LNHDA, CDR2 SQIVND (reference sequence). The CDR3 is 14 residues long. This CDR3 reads CASSLQGVTAEAFF. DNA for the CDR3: TGTGCCAGTAGCCTACAGGGGGTAACAGCTGAAGCTTTCTTT.